Presented here are 21 T cell receptor beta chains from one specimen sequenced in a study of T cell responses to AZD1222 COVID-19 vaccine. The method was immunoSEQ multiplex PCR; TCRdb's version includes in-frame clones alone and lacks a portion of them. The table shows tens of thousands of clones, with approximately 90% occurring only once. Material: peripheral blood, obtained on day 0 of MenACWY control vaccination. The receptors shown here come from an adult in good health.

This chain uses TRBV28 with TRBJ1-4; D gene unclear. Between the trimmed V and J ends, which lost 5 bases and 4 bases, there was a span of 11 bases. CDR1 is MDHEN and CDR2 is SYDVKM in the germline V gene. The CDR3 has 14 residues. CDR3 DNA: TGTGCCAGCAGTCTATCACCGTTTAATGAAAAACTGTTTTTT. Amino acids: CASSLSPFNEKLFF.

As regards this clone: At one boundary the junction diverges from the germline segment, which might be a read error. The chain uses TRBV7-9 and TRBJ2-3; tentatively, D is TRBD2 (6 bases). The germline V gene has CDR1 SEHNR and CDR2 FQNEAQ (reference sequence). There are 19 residues in the CDR3. CDR3 DNA: TGTGCCAGCAGTTTAGTTGAGGGGACTTACCGGGACGGTACAGATACGCAGTATTTT. This translates into CASSLVEGTYRDGTDTQYF.

As to this clone: In the same sample, other DNA sequences code for this CDR3. V gene TRBV30 combines with J gene TRBJ1-1; weak D call: TRBD1 (6 bases). Trimming removed 5 bases from V and 0 bases from J, with 10 bases in between. Germline V gives CDR1 GTSNPN, CDR2 SVGIG (reference sequence). The CDR3 extends over 13 amino acids. The CDR3 DNA sequence: TGTGCCTGGTCCGGGGACATGAACACTGAAGCTTTCTTT. Translating gives CAWSGDMNTEAFF.

The chain has TRBV5-6 and TRBJ1-3; 10 bases are a match to TRBD1. This CDR3 is built from 18 residues. Germline trimming cut 0 bases from V and 0 bases from J; bases unmatched to any gene: 6. Germline CDR1 SGHDT, CDR2 YYEEEE. This chain's CDR3 is CASSLDKTGGYSGNTIYF. CDR3 coding DNA: TGTGCCAGCAGCTTGGATAAGACAGGGGGCTACTCTGGAAACACCATATATTTT.

The chain combines TRBV30 with TRBJ2-1; D is tentatively TRBD1 or TRBD2 (5 bases each). This CDR3 contains 17 residues. Germline CDR1 is GTSNPN and CDR2 is SVGIG (reference sequence). The V end lost 2 bases, the J end lost 0 bases, and 17 bases lay between the germline ends. CDR3 sequence: CAWSKWGSASSYNEQFF. CDR3 DNA: TGTGCCTGGAGTAAGTGGGGGTCGGCCAGCTCCTACAATGAGCAGTTCTTC.

The rearrangement uses TRBV28 and TRBJ1-4, with D uncertain. The CDR3 covers 14 residues. Germline CDR1 is MDHEN and CDR2 is SYDVKM. Trimming stripped 2 bases from V and 7 bases from J, with 11 bases between. The CDR3 sequence: CASSLEWRAEKLFF. CDR3 DNA sequence: TGTGCCAGCAGTTTAGAATGGCGGGCTGAAAAACTGTTTTTT.

This clone was seen just once. V and J are TRBV18 and TRBJ2-3; the D gene is possibly TRBD2 (6 bases). The CDR3 runs to 15 residues. The germline gives CDR1 KGHSH, CDR2 LQKENI. Trimming cost V 0 bases and J 4 bases, with 11 bases left between them. The CDR3 DNA reads as TGTGCCAGCTCACCACCAAGTCGGGGGTCAGATACGCAGTATTTT. This translates into CASSPPSRGSDTQYF.

Written as DNA, the CDR3 is TGTGCCAGCAGTTACCGGACAGGGTTCGATCAGCCCCAGCATTTT. This translates into CASSYRTGFDQPQHF. The gene calls are TRBV6-2 or TRBV6-3 and TRBJ1-5, with 8 bases that match TRBD1. The germline V gene has CDR1 MNHEY and CDR2 SVGEGT. The CDR3 sequence is 15 residues long. Unmatched junction bases numbered 5, after V lost 2 bases and J lost 5 bases.

The chain has TRBV7-9 and TRBJ2-3; 14 bases fit TRBD2. The CDR3 is 15 residues long. In germline, CDR1 is SEHNR, CDR2 FQNEAQ (reference sequence). The V gene end was trimmed by 3 bases and the J gene end by 6 bases; junction bases not matched to a gene: 2. The DNA of the CDR3 is TGTGCCAGCAGCTTTAGGACTAGCGGGAGGGATACGCAGTATTTT. Translation gives CASSFRTSGRDTQYF.

The rearrangement joins TRBV12-5 to TRBJ2-2; a weak D match, TRBD1 (6 bases). Trimming stripped 5 bases from V and 6 bases from J, with 22 bases between. CDR3 length: 17 amino acids. Per the germline V gene, CDR1 is LGHNT and CDR2 is FRNRAP. The CDR3 region is CASGNALDSQFSGELFF. The CDR3, as DNA: TGTGCTAGTGGTAACGCCTTGGACAGTCAATTTTCCGGGGAGCTGTTTTTT.

The V gene is TRBV7-2, the J gene TRBJ2-5; 10 positions agree with TRBD1. V lost 9 bases, J lost 5 bases, and 12 bases stayed unmatched. Germline CDR1 is SGHTA and CDR2 is FQGNSA. The CDR3 loop spans 15 amino acids. Here the CDR3 reads CASLRGTGVRETQYF. The CDR3, as DNA: TGTGCCAGTCTTAGGGGGACAGGGGTCCGGGAGACCCAGTACTTC.

The V gene is TRBV28, the J gene TRBJ2-2; 9 bases map to TRBD1. Per germline, CDR1 MDHEN and CDR2 SYDVKM. The CDR3 consists of 15 residues. V trimming: 2 bases; J trimming: 5 bases; junction bases outside the gene matches: 3. Written as DNA, the CDR3 is TGTGCCAGCAGTTTAACAGGGGGCCGAACCGGGGAGCTGTTTTTT. This codes for CASSLTGGRTGELFF.

The rearrangement uses TRBV5-5 and TRBJ1-6; the D is unclear. The CDR3 has 14 residues. Germline CDR1 and CDR2: SGHKS and YYEKEE (reference sequence). The V and J ends lost 4 bases and 7 bases respectively, with 12 bases between them. CDR3 DNA sequence: TGTGCCAGCAGCGTTGGAGGGCAGAATTCACCCCTCCACTTT. Protein sequence: CASSVGGQNSPLHF.

The V call is TRBV27, the J call TRBJ2-3; 11 nucleotides agree with TRBD2. CDR1 is MNHEY and CDR2 is SMNVEV in the germline V gene (reference sequence). The CDR3 contains 17 residues. The ends lost 2 bases at V and 2 bases at J; junction bases unmatched: 6. Written as DNA, the CDR3 is TGTGCCAGCAGTTTACTCGGGACTAGCGGATTCACAGATACGCAGTATTTT. Amino acid sequence: CASSLLGTSGFTDTQYF.

This clone showed up just once. The gene calls are TRBV6-5 and TRBJ2-4; 7 bases are shared with TRBD1. CDR1 MNHEY and CDR2 SVGAGI come from the germline V gene. J was trimmed by 6 bases and V by 0 bases; bases with no gene match: 5. The CDR3 runs to 15 residues. Here the CDR3 reads CASSYSTGSLNIQYF. Here the CDR3 DNA reads TGTGCCAGCAGTTACTCGACAGGGTCTTTAAACATTCAGTACTTC.

This chain links TRBV10-3 with TRBJ1-5; D is uncertain. The CDR3 is made up of 13 amino acids. Trimming pared 6 bases from V and 0 bases from J, leaving 6 bases between. The germline gives CDR1 ENHRY, CDR2 SYGVKD. CDR3 coding DNA: TGTGCCATCAGGTCCTATAGCAATCAGCCCCAGCATTTT. Translating gives CAIRSYSNQPQHF.

This chain joins TRBV28 and TRBJ2-7; D uncertain. The V end was cut by 8 bases, the J end by 2 bases, with 13 bases between. Germline V CDR1 and CDR2: MDHEN, SYDVKM. CDR3 size: 13 residues. DNA for the CDR3: TGTGCCAGCTCTTGGGCCTTTCCCTACGAGCAGTACTTC. Its translation is CASSWAFPYEQYF.

This clone appeared once. V usage is TRBV6-5 and J usage is TRBJ2-7; D is perhaps TRBD2 (5 bases). V gave up 2 bases and J gave up 9 bases, with 20 bases separating them. The germline gives CDR1 MNHEY, CDR2 SVGAGI. CDR3 size: 15 residues. The CDR3 region is CASSYSRGLGSRQYF. The CDR3 DNA sequence: TGTGCCAGCAGTTACAGCCGCGGGCTCGGCTCTCGGCAGTACTTC.

This clone has more than one count but fewer than ten. This chain links TRBV7-9 with TRBJ2-3; D perhaps matches TRBD2 (5 bases). CDR3 length: 16 residues. Germline CDR1 is SEHNR and CDR2 is FQNEAQ (reference sequence). The germline V and J ends were trimmed by 4 bases and 0 bases, with 14 bases remaining between them. The CDR3 reads CASSSPVTGSTDTQYF. CDR3 coding DNA: TGTGCCAGCAGCTCCCCGGTAACGGGAAGCACAGATACGCAGTATTTT. The full variable domain, rest sourced from reference TRBV7-9 and TRBJ2-3, is DTGVSQNPRHKITKRGQNVTFRCDPISEHNRLYWYRQTLGQGPEFLTYFQNEAQLEKSRLLSDRFSAERPKGSFSTLEIQRTEQGDSAMYLCASSSPVTGSTDTQYFGPGTRLTVL.

This chain uses TRBV29-1 with TRBJ2-5; D is undetermined. This CDR3 comprises 15 residues. Germline loops: CDR1 SQVTM, CDR2 ANQGSEA. V was cut by 0 bases and J by 3 bases, with 14 bases left in between. The CDR3 reads CSVEDPWQEKETQYF. As DNA, the CDR3 is TGCAGCGTTGAAGATCCATGGCAGGAGAAAGAGACCCAGTACTTC.

The chain joins TRBV7-9 to TRBJ2-2; D call uncertain. The V end lost 3 bases, the J end lost 4 bases, and 12 bases lay between the germline ends. The CDR3 runs to 15 residues. Germline V CDR1 and CDR2: SEHNR, FQNEAQ (reference sequence). CDR3 sequence reads: CASSLQRVATGELFF. The CDR3 DNA follows: TGTGCCAGCAGCTTGCAACGGGTTGCCACCGGGGAGCTGTTTTTT.